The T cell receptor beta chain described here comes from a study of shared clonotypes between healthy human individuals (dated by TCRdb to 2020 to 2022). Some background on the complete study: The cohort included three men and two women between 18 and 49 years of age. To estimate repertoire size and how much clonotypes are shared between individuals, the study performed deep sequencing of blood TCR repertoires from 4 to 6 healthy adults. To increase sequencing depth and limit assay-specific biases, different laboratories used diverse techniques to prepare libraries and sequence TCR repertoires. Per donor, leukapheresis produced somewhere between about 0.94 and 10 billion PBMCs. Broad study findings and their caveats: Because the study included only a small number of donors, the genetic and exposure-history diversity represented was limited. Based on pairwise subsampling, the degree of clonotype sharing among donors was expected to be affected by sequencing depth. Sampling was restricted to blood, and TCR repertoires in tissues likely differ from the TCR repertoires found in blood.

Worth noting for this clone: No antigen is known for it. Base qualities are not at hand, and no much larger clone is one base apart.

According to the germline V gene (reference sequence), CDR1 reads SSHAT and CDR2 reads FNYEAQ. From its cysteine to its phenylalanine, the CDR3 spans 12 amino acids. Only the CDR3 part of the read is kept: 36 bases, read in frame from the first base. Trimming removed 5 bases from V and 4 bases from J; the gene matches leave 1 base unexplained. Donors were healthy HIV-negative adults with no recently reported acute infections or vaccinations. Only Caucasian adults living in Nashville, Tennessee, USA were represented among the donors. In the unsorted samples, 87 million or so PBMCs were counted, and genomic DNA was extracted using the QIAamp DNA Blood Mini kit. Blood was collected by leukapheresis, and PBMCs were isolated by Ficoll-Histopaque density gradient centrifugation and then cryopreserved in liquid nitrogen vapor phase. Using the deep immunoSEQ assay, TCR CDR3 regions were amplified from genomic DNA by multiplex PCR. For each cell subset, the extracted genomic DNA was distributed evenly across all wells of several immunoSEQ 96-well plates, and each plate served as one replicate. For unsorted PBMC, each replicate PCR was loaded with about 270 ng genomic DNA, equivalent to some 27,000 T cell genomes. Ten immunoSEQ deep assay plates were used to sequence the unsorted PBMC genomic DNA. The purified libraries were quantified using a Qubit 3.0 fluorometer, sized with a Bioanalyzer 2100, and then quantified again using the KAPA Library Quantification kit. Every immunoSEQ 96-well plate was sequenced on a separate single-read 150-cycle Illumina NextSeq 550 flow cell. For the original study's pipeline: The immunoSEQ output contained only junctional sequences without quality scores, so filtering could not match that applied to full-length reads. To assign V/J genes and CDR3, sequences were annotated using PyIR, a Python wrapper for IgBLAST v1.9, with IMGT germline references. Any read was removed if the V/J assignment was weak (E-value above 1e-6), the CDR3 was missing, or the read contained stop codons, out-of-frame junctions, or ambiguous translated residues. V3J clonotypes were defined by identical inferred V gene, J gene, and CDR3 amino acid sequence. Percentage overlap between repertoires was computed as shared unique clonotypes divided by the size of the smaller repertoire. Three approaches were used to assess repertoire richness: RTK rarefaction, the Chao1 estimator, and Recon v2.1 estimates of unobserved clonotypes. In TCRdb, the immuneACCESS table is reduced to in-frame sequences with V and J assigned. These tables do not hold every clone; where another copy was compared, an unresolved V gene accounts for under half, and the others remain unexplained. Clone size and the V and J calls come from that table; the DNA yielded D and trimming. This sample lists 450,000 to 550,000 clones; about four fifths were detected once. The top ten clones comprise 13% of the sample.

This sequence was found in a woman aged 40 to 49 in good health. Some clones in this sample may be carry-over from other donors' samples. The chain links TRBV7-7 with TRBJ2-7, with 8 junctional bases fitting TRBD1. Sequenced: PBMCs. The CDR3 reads CASSRDRYEQYF. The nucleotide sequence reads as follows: TGTGCCAGCAGCCGGGACAGGTACGAGCAGTACTTC.